This paragraph reports one T cell receptor beta chain. Its antigen target is currently unknown. Base qualities are missing; no much larger clone stands one base away. To find tumor-specific TCR clonotypes, researchers sequenced baseline tumor tissue that had been collected prior to treatment. To monitor patients with peripheral T-cell lymphoma who were getting frontline treatment on a trial, the study applied next-generation sequencing to T-cell receptor sequences. Counted from cysteine to phenylalanine, this CDR3 has 13 amino acids. The entry retains the CDR3 DNA only, 39 bases that are in frame from base 1. The V end gives up 6 bases and the J end 3 bases, leaving 1 base in the junction not matched to a gene. In the germline V gene (reference sequence), CDR1 corresponds to LNHDA and CDR2 to SQIVND. The data originate from a study of circulating tumor DNA in untreated peripheral T-cell lymphoma (TCRdb year 2021). The investigation overall reported the following: Tumor-specific clonotypes were identified in roughly 75% of patients, from roughly nine tenths of baseline tissues and 67% of baseline serum samples.

The library was made by the immunoSEQ multiplex PCR assay. Sourced from immuneACCESS, this table was stored by TCRdb with only in-frame sequences that have V and J called. A share of the clones is absent; for the studies checked, an unresolved V gene accounts for under half, and the remainder has no known explanation. The sample contains about 2,200 clones, 60% to 80% of them found a single time. The leading ten clones occupy 45% to 65% of the sample. Here the chain combines TRBV19 and TRBJ1-4; TRBD1 aligns with 7 central bases. This sequence originates from a human donor with peripheral T-cell lymphoma. Sequencing used tumor tissue. The sequenced DNA: TGTGCCAGTAGACAGGGGCCTAATGAAAAACTGTTTTTT. It is translated as CASRQGPNEKLFF. Outside the CDR3, residues come from the reference TRBV19 and TRBJ1-4 proteins, so the full variable domain is: DGGITQSPKYLFRKEGQNVTLSCEQNLNHDAMYWYRQDPGQGLRLIYYSQIVNDFQKGDIAEGYSVSREKKESFPLTVTSAQKNPTAFYLCASRQGPNEKLFFGSGTQLSVL.